Listed below are T cell receptor beta chains from one sample, sequenced in a study of cytomegalovirus exposure and HLA in healthy donors. Sequenced by immunoSEQ multiplex PCR; TCRdb stores in-frame clones only, minus some. The sample carries about 120,000 clones, 77% recorded once. Material for sequencing was PBMCs. The source of these receptors is a man aged 40-55 years in good health and CMV-seropositive. Both conserved end residues are part of each CDR3. The D gene is left open where the match is weak. Not every row has a clone size; where given, it reads once, few, many or a size class.

clone_size d_call j_call cdr3_length v_call cdr3_nt cdr3_aa
few - TRBJ1-1 16 TRBV28 TGTGCCAGCAGTCCAGTCAGTTCACAGGTGAACACTGAAGCTTTCTTT CASSPVSSQVNTEAFF
once TRBD1 TRBJ1-6 15 TRBV7-2 TGTGCCAGCAGCCTCACACAGGGGACGAGATTTCCCCTCCACTTT CASSLTQGTRFPLHF
- - TRBJ2-1 13 TRBV2 TGTGCCAGCAGCGCGGGTCAGTCCGATGAGCAGTTCTTC CASSAGQSDEQFF
- - TRBJ1-4 15 TRBV6-1 TGTGCCAGCAGTGAGGATCCAGGTATCAATGAAAAACTGTTTTTT CASSEDPGINEKLFF
- - TRBJ1-1 15 TRBV7-2 TGTGCCAGCAGCTTATTCAACGGACGGGAGGCTGAAGCTTTCTTT CASSLFNGREAEAFF
- TRBD1 TRBJ1-2 14 TRBV4-3 TGCGCCAGCAGCCTAACCGGGACAGCGTATGGCTACACCTTC CASSLTGTAYGYTF
- TRBD1 TRBJ2-7 13 TRBV27 TGTGCCAGCAGGGGACAGGAGTCCTACGAGCAGTACTTC CASRGQESYEQYF
- - TRBJ2-5 15 TRBV4-3 TGCGCCAGCAGCCAAGCCGACAGTCAAGGGGAGACCCAGTACTTC CASSQADSQGETQYF
- - TRBJ1-1 13 TRBV7-9 TGTGCCAGCAGCTTTCCCGGGGGGACTGAAGCTTTCTTT CASSFPGGTEAFF
few TRBD2 TRBJ2-5 14 TRBV7-2 TGTGCCAGCAGCCTAATGGGGGGGGAAGAGACCCAGTACTTC CASSLMGGEETQYF
once TRBD1 TRBJ2-7 15 TRBV4-3 TGCGCCAGCAGCCAAGTAGGGACAGGGCCCTACGAGCAGTACTTC CASSQVGTGPYEQYF
- - TRBJ2-3 16 TRBV19 TGTGCCAGTAATCCTCTCCCTACCACAGGTTCATATACGCAGTATTTT CASNPLPTTGSYTQYF
- - TRBJ2-2 14 TRBV6-4 TGTGCCAGCAGCCTCCGCCCCACTGCCGGGGAGCTGTTTTTT CASSLRPTAGELFF
- TRBD1 TRBJ1-1 17 TRBV5-1 TGCGCCAGCAGCTTTGGGACGGGAGGGGGACAGGGAAACGTAGCTTTCTTT CASSFGTGGGQGNVAFF
- TRBD1 TRBJ2-1 18 TRBV4-3 TGCGCCAGCAGCCAAGGGGTTGGAGGGACAGGGGGCTTGAATGAGCAGTTCTTC CASSQGVGGTGGLNEQFF
- - TRBJ1-1 14 TRBV7-6 TGTGCCAGCAGCTTCATCCGAGGCAACACTGAAGCTTTCTTT CASSFIRGNTEAFF
few TRBD1 TRBJ1-5 14 TRBV16 TGTGCCAGCAGCCCGGGACAGGGTAGACAGCCCCAGCATTTT CASSPGQGRQPQHF
- TRBD1 TRBJ2-3 18 TRBV25-1 TGTGCCAGCAGTGATTCGTTAGACAGGGAAGGAAGCACAGATACGCAGTATTTT CASSDSLDREGSTDTQYF
- - TRBJ2-7 16 TRBV7-2 TGTGCCAGCAGCTTAGGTCGGACAGTGTTGGAGTACGAGCAGTACTTC CASSLGRTVLEYEQYF
- TRBD1 TRBJ2-7 16 TRBV4-2 TGTGCCAGCAGCCAAGATTGGGGGACAGCGTCCTACGAGCAGTACTTC CASSQDWGTASYEQYF
- - TRBJ2-7 13 TRBV5-1 TGCGCCAGCAGCTATACAGAATGGGACGAGCAGTACTTC CASSYTEWDEQYF
- TRBD1 TRBJ2-7 14 TRBV2 TGTGCCAGCAGGACGGGACAGGGGATGTACGAGCAGTACTTC CASRTGQGMYEQYF
once TRBD1 TRBJ2-7 14 TRBV7-2 TGTGCCAGCAGCCGAATGACAGGGCCCTACGAGCAGTACTTC CASSRMTGPYEQYF
- TRBD1 TRBJ1-6 17 TRBV7-8 TGTGCCAGCAGCTCCGCCTTCCGGGACAGGGATAATTCACCCCTCCACTTT CASSSAFRDRDNSPLHF
- - TRBJ2-6 18 TRBV2 TGTGCCAGCAAGTTTCGAAAAGAAGGAGACGCTGGGGCCAACGTCCTGACTTTC CASKFRKEGDAGANVLTF
- TRBD1 TRBJ1-3 17 TRBV7-2 TGTGCCAGCAGCTTAGGTGGACAGGGGGCGCGAGGAAACACCATATATTTT CASSLGGQGARGNTIYF
- TRBD1 TRBJ2-7 13 TRBV7-9 TGTTCCAGCAGCTTAAGGGACAGCTACGAGCAGTACTTC CSSSLRDSYEQYF
- TRBD2 TRBJ2-1 14 TRBV19 TGTGCCAGTGCGCCCGGGACTAGACTTGATGAGCAGTTCTTC CASAPGTRLDEQFF
once - TRBJ1-1 14 TRBV9 TGTGCCAGCAGCGCCAGGGAGGCTTTCACTGAAGCTTTCTTT CASSAREAFTEAFF
- TRBD1 TRBJ2-7 16 TRBV5-1 TGCGCCAGCAGCCTTGGACAGGGGGCCATAACCTACGAGCAGTACTTC CASSLGQGAITYEQYF
- TRBD2 TRBJ2-7 14 TRBV2 TGTGCCAGCAGAAAACTAGCGGGGACCTACGAGCAGTACTTC CASRKLAGTYEQYF
many - TRBJ2-7 12 TRBV6-5 TGTGCCAGCAGCCCCGGACAACCAGAGCAGTACTTC CASSPGQPEQYF
few TRBD1 TRBJ2-3 18 TRBV7-3 TGTGCCAGCAGCTTAAGTGCCGAGAGGAGACAGGGGGCAGATACGCAGTATTTT CASSLSAERRQGADTQYF
- TRBD1 TRBJ2-5 13 TRBV12-5 TGTGCTAGTGGCCGGGACAGGGTTGAGACCCAGTACTTC CASGRDRVETQYF
- TRBD1 TRBJ2-5 13 TRBV2 TGTGCCAGCAGGGCCACAGGGGTAGAGACCCAGTACTTC CASRATGVETQYF
once - TRBJ2-3 17 TRBV4-3 TGCGCCAGCAGCCAGCCCCCAGTTCAGGGTCCCACAGATACGCAGTATTTT CASSQPPVQGPTDTQYF
- - TRBJ2-3 13 TRBV9 TGTGCCAGCAGCCGCGGGGGCGCAGATACGCAGTATTTT CASSRGGADTQYF
- - TRBJ2-5 13 TRBV7-6 TGTGCCAGCGGAAAGCGGGTTTCCACGGCCCAGTACTTC CASGKRVSTAQYF
many - TRBJ1-6 12 TRBV5-6 TGTGCCAGCAGCTTATCTGATTCACCCCTCCACTTT CASSLSDSPLHF
few TRBD1 TRBJ2-7 15 TRBV6-5 TGTGCCAGCAGACCTACAGGGGTCTTACCCTACGAGCAGTACTTC CASRPTGVLPYEQYF
few - TRBJ2-5 12 TRBV7-2 TGTGCCAGCAGCCCTACGTGGGAGACCCAGTACTTC CASSPTWETQYF
- - TRBJ1-2 12 TRBV13 TGTGCCAGCACCCCGGGGAGCTATGGCTACACCTTC CASTPGSYGYTF
- TRBD1 TRBJ1-1 14 TRBV4-1 TGCGCCAGCAGCCAACGGACAGGGGGCACTGAAGCTTTCTTT CASSQRTGGTEAFF
once - TRBJ1-1 14 TRBV11-3 TGTGCCAGCAGCTCCGGGGGTGGGAACACTGAAGCTTTCTTT CASSSGGGNTEAFF
- TRBD1 TRBJ1-6 16 TRBV5-6 TGTGCCAGCAGCACGGGGACAGCCGCCTATAATTCACCCCTCCACTTT CASSTGTAAYNSPLHF
- - TRBJ2-5 12 TRBV5-4 TGTGCCAGCAGCTTGCCTAAGAAGACCCAGTACTTC CASSLPKKTQYF
- - TRBJ2-7 12 TRBV11-2 TGTGCCAGCAGCCCCCCTTCCTACGAGCAGTACTTC CASSPPSYEQYF
once TRBD1 TRBJ1-2 15 TRBV7-2 TGTGCCAGCAGCGATGTCCGGACAGGGCGCTATGGCTACACCTTC CASSDVRTGRYGYTF
- - TRBJ2-1 14 TRBV10-3 TGTGCCATCAGTAATAGCGGCCGCTACAATGAGCAGTTCTTC CAISNSGRYNEQFF
- TRBD1 TRBJ2-7 15 TRBV11-3 TGTGCCAGCAGCCTCGGGGGGACAGGGGGCAACGAGCAGTACTTC CASSLGGTGGNEQYF
- - TRBJ1-2 13 TRBV6-1 TGTGCCAGCAATCGACAGGTTGGCTATGGCTACACCTTC CASNRQVGYGYTF